This paragraph covers one TCR beta chain sequence. The CDR3 is 13 amino acids. V was pared by 2 bases and J by 7 bases, with 12 bases between. These data belong to a study of blood T cell repertoires in COVID-19. Across the whole study: Samples representing acute and convalescent COVID-19 were sourced from the United States, Italy and Spain. PBMCs, B-cell-depleted T cells, or T cells were the source of the cDNA or gDNA that made up the material.

In the authors' methods: Counts of nucleated cells, estimated from reference gene primer amplification, were obtained. TCRdb keeps only in-frame clones here, not all; method: immunoSEQ multiplex PCR. That table supplies the V and J calls and clone size; D and trimming were determined from the DNA. This table holds a few hundred thousand clones, roughly 87% found once. The gene calls are TRBV12-3 or TRBV12-4 and TRBJ2-7; D uncertain. This clonotype was sampled from a man younger than 30 with active or convalescent COVID-19. The sample consisted of peripheral blood. This CDR3 is CASSLSGLWEQYF. The CDR3 region has the DNA TGTGCCAGCAGTTTATCGGGTCTATGGGAGCAGTACTTC.